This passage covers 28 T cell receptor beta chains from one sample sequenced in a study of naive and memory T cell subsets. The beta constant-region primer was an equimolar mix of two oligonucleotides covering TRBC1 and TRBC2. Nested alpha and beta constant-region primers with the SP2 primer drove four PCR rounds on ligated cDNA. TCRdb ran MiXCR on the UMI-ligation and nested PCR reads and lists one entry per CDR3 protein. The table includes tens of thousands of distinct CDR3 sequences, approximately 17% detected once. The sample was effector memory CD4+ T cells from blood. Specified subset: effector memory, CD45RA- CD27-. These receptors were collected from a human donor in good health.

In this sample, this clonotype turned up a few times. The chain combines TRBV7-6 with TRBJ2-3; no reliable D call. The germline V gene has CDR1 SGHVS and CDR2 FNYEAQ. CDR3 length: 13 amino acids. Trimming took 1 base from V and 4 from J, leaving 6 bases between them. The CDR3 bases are TGTGCCAGCAGCTTAGTGTTGGCAGATACGCAGTATTTT. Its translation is CASSLVLADTQYF.

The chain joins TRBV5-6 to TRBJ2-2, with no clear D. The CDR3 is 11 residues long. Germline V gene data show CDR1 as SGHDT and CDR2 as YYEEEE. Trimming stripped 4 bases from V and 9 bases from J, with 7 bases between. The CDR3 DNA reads TGTGCCAGCAGCGTGAACTGGGAGCTGTTTTTT. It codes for CASSVNWELFF.

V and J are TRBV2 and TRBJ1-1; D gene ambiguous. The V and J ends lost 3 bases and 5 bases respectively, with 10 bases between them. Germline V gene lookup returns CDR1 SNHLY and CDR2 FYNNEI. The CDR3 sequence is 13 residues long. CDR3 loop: CASSEEGLTEAFF. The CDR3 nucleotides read TGTGCCAGCAGTGAGGAAGGCCTTACTGAAGCTTTCTTT.

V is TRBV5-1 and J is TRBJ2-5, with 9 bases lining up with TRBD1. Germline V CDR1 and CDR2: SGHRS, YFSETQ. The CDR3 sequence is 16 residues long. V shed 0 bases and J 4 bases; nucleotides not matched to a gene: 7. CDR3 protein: CASSLGDRVVLETQYF. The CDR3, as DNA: TGCGCCAGCAGCTTGGGGGACAGGGTTGTGTTAGAGACCCAGTACTTC.

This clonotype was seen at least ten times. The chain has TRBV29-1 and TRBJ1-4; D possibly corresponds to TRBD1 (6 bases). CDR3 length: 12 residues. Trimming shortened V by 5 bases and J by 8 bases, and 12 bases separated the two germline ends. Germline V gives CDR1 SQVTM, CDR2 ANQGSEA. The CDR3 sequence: CSVLQGREKLFF. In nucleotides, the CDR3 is TGCAGCGTTCTACAGGGCCGGGAAAAACTGTTTTTT.

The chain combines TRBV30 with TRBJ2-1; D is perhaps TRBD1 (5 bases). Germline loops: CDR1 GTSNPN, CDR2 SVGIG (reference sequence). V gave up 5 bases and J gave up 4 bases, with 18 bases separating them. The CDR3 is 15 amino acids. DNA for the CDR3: TGTGCCTGGCGCACAGGACACGGATCGTACAATGAGCAGTTCTTC. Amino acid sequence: CAWRTGHGSYNEQFF.

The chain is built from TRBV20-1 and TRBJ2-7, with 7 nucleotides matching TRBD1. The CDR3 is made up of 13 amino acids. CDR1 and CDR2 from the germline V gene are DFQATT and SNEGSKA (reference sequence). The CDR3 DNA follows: TGCAGCGCACCGGGACAGTCCTCCTACGAGCAGTACTTC. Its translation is CSAPGQSSYEQYF.

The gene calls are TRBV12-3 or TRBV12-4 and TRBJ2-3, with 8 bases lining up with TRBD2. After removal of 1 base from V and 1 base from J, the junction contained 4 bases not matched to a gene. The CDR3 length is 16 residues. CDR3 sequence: CASSLGLAYGTDTQYF. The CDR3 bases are TGTGCCAGCAGTTTAGGACTAGCGTATGGCACAGATACGCAGTATTTT.

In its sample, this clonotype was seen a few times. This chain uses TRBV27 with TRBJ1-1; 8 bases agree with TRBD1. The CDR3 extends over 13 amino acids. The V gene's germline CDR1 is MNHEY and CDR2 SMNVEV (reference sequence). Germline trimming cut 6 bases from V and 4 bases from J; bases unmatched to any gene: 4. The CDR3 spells CASRPRGPTEAFF. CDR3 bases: TGTGCCAGCAGGCCCAGGGGGCCCACTGAAGCTTTCTTT.

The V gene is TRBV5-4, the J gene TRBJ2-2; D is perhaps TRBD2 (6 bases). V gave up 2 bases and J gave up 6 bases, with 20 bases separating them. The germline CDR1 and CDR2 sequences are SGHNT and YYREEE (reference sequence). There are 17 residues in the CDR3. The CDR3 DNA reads TGTGCCAGCAGCTTAATGTTCGGCGGGATGTGGTCCGGGGAGCTGTTTTTT. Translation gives CASSLMFGGMWSGELFF.

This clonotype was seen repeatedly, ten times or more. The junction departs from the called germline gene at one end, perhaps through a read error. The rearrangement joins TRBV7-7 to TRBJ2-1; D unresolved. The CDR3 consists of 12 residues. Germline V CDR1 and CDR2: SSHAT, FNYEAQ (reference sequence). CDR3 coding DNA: TGTGCTAGCAGCTTAGGGCGAGGTGAGCAGTTCTTC. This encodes CASSLGRGEQFF.

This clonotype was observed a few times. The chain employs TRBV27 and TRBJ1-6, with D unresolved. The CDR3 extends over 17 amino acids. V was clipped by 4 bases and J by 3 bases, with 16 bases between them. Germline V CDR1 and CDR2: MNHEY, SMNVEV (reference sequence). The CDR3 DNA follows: TGTGCCAGCAGTTCGACCAAGACACCCGACTATAATTCACCCCTCCACTTT. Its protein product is CASSSTKTPDYNSPLHF.

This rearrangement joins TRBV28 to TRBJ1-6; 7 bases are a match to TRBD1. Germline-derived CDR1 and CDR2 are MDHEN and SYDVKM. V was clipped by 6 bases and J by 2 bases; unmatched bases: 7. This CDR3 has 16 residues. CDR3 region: CASRKSTGTYNSPLHF. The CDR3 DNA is TGTGCCAGCAGAAAATCGACAGGGACCTATAATTCACCCCTCCACTTT.

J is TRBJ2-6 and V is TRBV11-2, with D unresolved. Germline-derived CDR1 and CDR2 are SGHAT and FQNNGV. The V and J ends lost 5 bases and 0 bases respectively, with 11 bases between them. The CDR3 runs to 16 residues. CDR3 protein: CASSPTLTSGANVLTF. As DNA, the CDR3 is TGTGCCAGCAGCCCGACCCTAACCTCTGGGGCCAACGTCCTGACTTTC.

The CDR3 loop reads CASSKLAAYEQYF. The CDR3 DNA sequence: TGTGCCAGCAGTAAACTAGCGGCCTACGAGCAGTACTTC. The V and J genes are TRBV6-6 and TRBJ2-7; 8 bases map to TRBD2. With V trimmed by 5 bases and J by 2 bases, 2 bases remained unmatched. CDR3 length: 13 residues. Germline CDR1 MNHNY, CDR2 SVGAGI (reference sequence).

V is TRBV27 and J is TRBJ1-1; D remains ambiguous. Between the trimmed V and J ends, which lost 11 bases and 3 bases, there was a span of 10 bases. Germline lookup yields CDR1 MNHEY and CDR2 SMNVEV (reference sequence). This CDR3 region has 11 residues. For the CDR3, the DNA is TGTGCCTCCTACCTATACACTGAAGCTTTCTTT. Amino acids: CASYLYTEAFF.

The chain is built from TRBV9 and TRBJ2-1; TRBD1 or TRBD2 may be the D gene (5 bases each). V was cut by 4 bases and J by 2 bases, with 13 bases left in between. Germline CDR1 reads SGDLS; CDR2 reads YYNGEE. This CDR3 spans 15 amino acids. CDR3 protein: CASSRGDQTYNEQFF. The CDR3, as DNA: TGTGCCAGCAGCCGTGGGGACCAAACCTACAATGAGCAGTTCTTC.

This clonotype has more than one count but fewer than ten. CDR3 in DNA: TGTGCCAGCAGCTTAGGGGGTAATGATTACAATGAGCAGTTCTTC. Translation: CASSLGGNDYNEQFF. The V gene is TRBV7-6, the J gene TRBJ2-1, with D uncertain. V shed 1 base and J shed 4 bases, with 11 bases lying between them. Germline CDR1 SGHVS, CDR2 FNYEAQ. The CDR3 covers 15 residues. Combining the CDR3 with reference TRBV7-6 and TRBJ2-1 gives the whole variable domain GAGVSQSPRYKVTKRGQDVALRCDPISGHVSLYWYRQALGQGPEFLTYFNYEAQQDKSGLPNDRFSAERPEGSISTLTIQRTEQRDSAMYRCASSLGGNDYNEQFFGPGTRLTVL.

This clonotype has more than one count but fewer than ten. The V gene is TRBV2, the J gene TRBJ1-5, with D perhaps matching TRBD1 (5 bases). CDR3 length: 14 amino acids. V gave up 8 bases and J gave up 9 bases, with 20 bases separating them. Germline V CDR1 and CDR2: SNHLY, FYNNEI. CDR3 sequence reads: CASAGGGPSPPQHF. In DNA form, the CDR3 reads TGTGCCAGCGCTGGGGGAGGCCCCTCTCCGCCCCAGCATTTT.

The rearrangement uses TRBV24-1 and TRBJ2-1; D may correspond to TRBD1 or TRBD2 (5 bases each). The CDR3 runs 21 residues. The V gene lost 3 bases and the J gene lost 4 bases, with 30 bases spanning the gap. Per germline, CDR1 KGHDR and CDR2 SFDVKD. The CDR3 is CATSDPAPYSGGSGLYNEQFF. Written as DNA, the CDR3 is TGTGCCACCAGTGATCCCGCCCCGTACTCTGGTGGGTCGGGGCTATACAATGAGCAGTTCTTC.

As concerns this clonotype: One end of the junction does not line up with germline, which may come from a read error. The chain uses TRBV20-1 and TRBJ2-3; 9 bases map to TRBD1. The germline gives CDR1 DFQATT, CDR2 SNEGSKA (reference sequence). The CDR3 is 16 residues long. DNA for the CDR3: TGCAGTGCTAGAGATTCGGACAGGGGAAGCACATATACGCAGTATTTT. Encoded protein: CSARDSDRGSTYTQYF.

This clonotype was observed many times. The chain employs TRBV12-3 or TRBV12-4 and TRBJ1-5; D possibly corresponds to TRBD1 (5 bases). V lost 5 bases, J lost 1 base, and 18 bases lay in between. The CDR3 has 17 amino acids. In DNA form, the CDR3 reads TGTGCCAGCAGTCTGTTTCCGTCGGGGGAGAGCAATCAGCCCCAGCATTTT. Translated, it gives CASSLFPSGESNQPQHF.

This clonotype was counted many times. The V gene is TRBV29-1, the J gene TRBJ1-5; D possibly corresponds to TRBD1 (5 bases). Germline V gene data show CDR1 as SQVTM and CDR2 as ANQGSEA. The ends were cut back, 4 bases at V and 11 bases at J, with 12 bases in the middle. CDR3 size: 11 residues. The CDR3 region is CSVGDLRAQHF. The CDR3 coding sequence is TGCAGCGTTGGGGACCTAAGGGCCCAGCATTTT.

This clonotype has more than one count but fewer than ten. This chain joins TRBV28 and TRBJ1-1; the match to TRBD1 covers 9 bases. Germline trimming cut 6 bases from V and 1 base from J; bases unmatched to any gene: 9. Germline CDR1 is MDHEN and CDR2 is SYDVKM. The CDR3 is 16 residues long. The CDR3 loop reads CASSRTGGRGNTEAFF. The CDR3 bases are TGTGCCAGCAGCCGAACAGGGGGCCGAGGGAACACTGAAGCTTTCTTT.

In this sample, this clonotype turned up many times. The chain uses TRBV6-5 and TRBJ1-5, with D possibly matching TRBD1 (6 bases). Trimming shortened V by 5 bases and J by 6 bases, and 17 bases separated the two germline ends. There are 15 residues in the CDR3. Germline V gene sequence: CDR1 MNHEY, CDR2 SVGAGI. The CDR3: CASSPDSLGSQPQHF. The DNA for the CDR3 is TGTGCCAGCAGTCCGGACAGTTTGGGAAGTCAGCCCCAGCATTTT.

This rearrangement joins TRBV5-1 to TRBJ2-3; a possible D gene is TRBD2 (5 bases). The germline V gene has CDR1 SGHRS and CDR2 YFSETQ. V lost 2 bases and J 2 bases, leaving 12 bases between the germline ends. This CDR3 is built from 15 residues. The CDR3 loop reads CASSFYEGPTDTQYF. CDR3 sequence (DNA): TGCGCCAGCAGCTTTTACGAGGGCCCCACAGATACGCAGTATTTT.

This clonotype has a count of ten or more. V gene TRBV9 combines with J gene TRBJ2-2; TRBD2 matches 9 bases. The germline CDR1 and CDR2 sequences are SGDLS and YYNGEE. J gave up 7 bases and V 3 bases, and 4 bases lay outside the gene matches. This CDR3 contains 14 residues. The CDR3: CASSGLAADGELFF. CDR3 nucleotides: TGTGCCAGCAGCGGACTAGCGGCCGACGGGGAGCTGTTTTTT.

The CDR3 is CASSLSGHWSSGNTIYF. The DNA for the CDR3 is TGTGCCAGCAGTTTATCCGGACACTGGAGCTCTGGAAACACCATATATTTT. The chain recombines TRBV12-3 or TRBV12-4 with TRBJ1-3; D possibly corresponds to TRBD1 (5 bases). With 2 bases removed from V and 0 bases from J, the gap between germline ends came to 14 bases. This CDR3 has 17 residues.